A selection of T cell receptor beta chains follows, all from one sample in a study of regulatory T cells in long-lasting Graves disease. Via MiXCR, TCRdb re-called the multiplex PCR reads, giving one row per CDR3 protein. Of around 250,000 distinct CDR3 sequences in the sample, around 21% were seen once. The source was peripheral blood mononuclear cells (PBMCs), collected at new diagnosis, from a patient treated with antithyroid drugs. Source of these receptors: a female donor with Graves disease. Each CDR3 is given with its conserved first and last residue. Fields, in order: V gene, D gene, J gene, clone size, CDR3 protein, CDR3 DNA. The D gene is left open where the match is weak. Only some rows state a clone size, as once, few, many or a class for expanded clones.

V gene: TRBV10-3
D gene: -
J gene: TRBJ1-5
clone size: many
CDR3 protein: CAISESSNQPQHF
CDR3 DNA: TGTGCCATCAGTGAGTCTAGCAATCAGCCCCAGCATTTT

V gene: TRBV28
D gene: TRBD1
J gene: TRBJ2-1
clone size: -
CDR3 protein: CASSTGGHPYNEQFF
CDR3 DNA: TGTGCCAGCAGTACAGGGGGGCATCCCTACAATGAGCAGTTCTTC

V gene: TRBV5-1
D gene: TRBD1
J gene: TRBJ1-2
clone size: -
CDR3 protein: CASSFGQGDGYTF
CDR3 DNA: TGCGCCAGCAGTTTCGGACAGGGGGATGGCTACACCTTC

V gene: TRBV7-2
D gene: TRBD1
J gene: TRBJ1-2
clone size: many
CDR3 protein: CASSLARDRGYTF
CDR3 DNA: TGTGCCAGCAGCTTAGCTCGGGACAGGGGCTACACCTTC

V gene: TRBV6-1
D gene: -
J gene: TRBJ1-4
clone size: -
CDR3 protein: CASTEQGENEKLFF
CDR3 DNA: TGTGCCAGCACCGAACAGGGAGAAAATGAAAAACTGTTTTTT

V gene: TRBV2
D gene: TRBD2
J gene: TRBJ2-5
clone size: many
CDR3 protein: CASPAVGLAGAASGTQYF
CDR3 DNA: TGTGCCAGTCCTGCCGTAGGACTAGCGGGAGCCGCGTCGGGGACCCAGTACTTC

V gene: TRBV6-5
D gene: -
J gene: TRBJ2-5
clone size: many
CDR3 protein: CASSYTGSGTQYF
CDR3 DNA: TGTGCCAGCAGTTATACGGGGTCGGGGACCCAGTACTTC

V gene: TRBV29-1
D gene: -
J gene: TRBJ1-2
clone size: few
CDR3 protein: CSGQDNYGYTF
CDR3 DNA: TGCAGCGGTCAGGATAACTATGGCTACACCTTC

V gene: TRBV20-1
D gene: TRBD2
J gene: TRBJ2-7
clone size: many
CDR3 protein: CSARGLAGSSYEQYF
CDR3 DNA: TGCAGTGCTAGAGGACTAGCGGGGAGCTCCTACGAGCAGTACTTC

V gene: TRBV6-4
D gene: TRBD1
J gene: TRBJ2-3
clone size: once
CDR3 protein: CASSGTGGIADTQYF
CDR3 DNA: TGTGCCAGCAGTGGGACAGGGGGCATCGCAGATACGCAGTATTTT

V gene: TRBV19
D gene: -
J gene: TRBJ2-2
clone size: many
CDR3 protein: CASSIAGVNRDRTGELFF
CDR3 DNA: TGTGCCAGTAGTATAGCTGGGGTTAACAGGGATCGCACCGGGGAGCTGTTTTTT

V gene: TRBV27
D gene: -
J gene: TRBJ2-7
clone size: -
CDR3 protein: CASSLRGLIYEQYF
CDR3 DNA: TGTGCCAGCAGTTTACGAGGCTTAATCTACGAGCAGTACTTC

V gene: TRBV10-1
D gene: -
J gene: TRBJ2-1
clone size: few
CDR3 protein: CASSEFSLRGAQYNEQFF
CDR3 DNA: TGCGCCAGCAGTGAGTTTTCGTTGAGGGGGGCCCAGTACAATGAGCAGTTCTTC

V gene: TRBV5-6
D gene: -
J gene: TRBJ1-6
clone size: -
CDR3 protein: CASSQNGGTSPLHF
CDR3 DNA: TGTGCCAGCAGCCAAAATGGTGGGACGTCACCCCTCCACTTT

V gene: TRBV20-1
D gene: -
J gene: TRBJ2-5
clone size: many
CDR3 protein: CSARDPGLQETQYF
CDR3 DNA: TGCAGTGCTAGAGACCCGGGGCTCCAAGAGACCCAGTACTTC

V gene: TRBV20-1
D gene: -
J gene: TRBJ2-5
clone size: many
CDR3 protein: CSARLETQYF
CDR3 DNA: TGCAGTGCTAGACTAGAGACCCAGTACTTC